The 17 T cell receptor beta chains below come from one sample, sequenced in a study of T cell repertoires in aging, cancer and after chemotherapy. TRB rearrangements spanning V, D and J were amplified using mixed TRB-A/B primers. One entry per CDR3 protein, called by TCRdb with MiXCR from the multiplex PCR reads. Among about 4,300 distinct CDR3 sequences listed, 29% were seen once. Peripheral blood genomic DNA, not sorted cells or RNA, was the template. The sequencing input was blood. These receptors originate from a human donor in good health.

V is TRBV6-5 and J is TRBJ1-3; the D gene is possibly TRBD1 (5 bases). The V gene lost 11 bases and the J gene lost 3 bases, with 17 bases spanning the gap. The germline gives CDR1 MNHEY, CDR2 SVGAGI. The CDR3 runs to 14 residues. As DNA, the CDR3 is TGTGCCTGCAACCCGAGGGGTGGTGGAAACACCATATATTTT. Translated: CACNPRGGGNTIYF.

The chain employs TRBV14 and TRBJ2-3, with D hard to call. This CDR3 region has 19 residues. V lost 0 bases and J 2 bases, leaving 21 bases between the germline ends. Per germline, CDR1 SGHDN and CDR2 FVKESK. This CDR3 reads CASSQDQLGGAPFTDTQYF. CDR3 in DNA: TGTGCCAGCAGCCAAGATCAATTAGGCGGAGCGCCTTTCACAGATACGCAGTATTTT. Full variable domain (rest looked up from reference TRBV14 and TRBJ2-3): EAGVTQFPSHSVIEKGQTVTLRCDPISGHDNLYWYRRVMGKEIKFLLHFVKESKQDESGMPNNRFLAERTGGTYSTLKVQPAELEDSGVYFCASSQDQLGGAPFTDTQYFGPGTRLTVL.

This clonotype is deemed medium-sized. V gene TRBV18 combines with J gene TRBJ2-1; D gene ambiguous. V dropped 2 bases and J dropped 7 bases, with 18 bases sitting between them. In germline, CDR1 is KGHSH, CDR2 LQKENI. This CDR3 is built from 16 residues. Here the CDR3 DNA reads TGTGCCAGCTCACCAAGGGTGACCAATCGAGGAAATGAGCAGTTCTTC. The encoded protein is CASSPRVTNRGNEQFF.

This clonotype was seen a few times. This chain joins TRBV5-1 and TRBJ2-3, with D possibly being TRBD2 (5 bases). Deletions cut 5 bases from V and 4 bases from J, with 11 bases between. The CDR3 is made up of 13 amino acids. Per the germline V gene, CDR1 is SGHRS and CDR2 is YFSETQ. The CDR3 nucleotides read TGCGCCAGCAGTGAGGGTAGCTCAGATACGCAGTATTTT. It codes for CASSEGSSDTQYF.

The chain uses TRBV12-3 or TRBV12-4 and TRBJ1-1; D remains unclear. The V end was cut by 1 base, the J end by 8 bases, with 14 bases between. The CDR3 loop spans 14 amino acids. The CDR3 region has the DNA TGTGCCAGCAGTTTAGGAGCGGTGGGAGACGAAGCTTTCTTT. This gives the protein CASSLGAVGDEAFF.

As to this clonotype: This may come from a read error, since a much larger clone is one base off. The chain carries TRBV19 and TRBJ1-1; D remains ambiguous. The CDR3 is made up of 13 amino acids. Looked up from germline, CDR1 is LNHDA and CDR2 is SQIVND (reference sequence). The CDR3 reads CASSFGRHTKAFF. In DNA form, the CDR3 reads TGTGCCAGTAGCTTCGGACGGCACACTAAAGCTTTCTTT.

V is TRBV4-2 and J is TRBJ2-3, with 14 bases aligning to TRBD2. CDR3 size: 16 residues. CDR1 LGHNA and CDR2 YNFKEQ come from the germline V gene. The ends lost 4 bases at V and 5 bases at J; junction bases unmatched: 5. CDR3 DNA: TGTGCCAGCAGCCCGGGACTAGCGGGAGTCGGAGATACGCAGTATTTT. Translation gives CASSPGLAGVGDTQYF.

This clonotype has a handful of counts. The J gene is TRBJ2-7, the V gene TRBV7-9, with 8 bases matching TRBD2. Unmatched junction bases numbered 5, after V lost 1 base and J lost 12 bases. The CDR3 sequence is 12 residues long. Germline V gene sequence: CDR1 SEHNR, CDR2 FQNEAQ (reference sequence). CDR3 residues: CASSLDSGSPYF. Written as DNA, the CDR3 is TGTGCCAGCAGCTTAGACAGCGGGAGTCCGTACTTC.

This clonotype is deemed medium-sized (0.01 to 0.1%). This chain uses TRBV27 with TRBJ2-7, with D tentatively TRBD1 (6 bases). The length of the CDR3 is 11 residues. CDR1 and CDR2 (germline): MNHEY, SMNVEV (reference sequence). Trimming removed 10 bases at V and 4 bases at J, with 11 bases between. The CDR3 here is CAKDRKYEQYF. CDR3 DNA: TGTGCCAAGGACAGAAAGTACGAGCAGTACTTC.

This clonotype was seen a handful of times. The chain uses TRBV4-3 and TRBJ2-5; D is unclear. V gave up 4 bases and J gave up 1 base, with 13 bases separating them. CDR1 and CDR2 from the germline V gene are LGHNA and YSLEER. This CDR3 is 15 amino acids long. The CDR3 loop reads CASSRGAISQETQYF. The CDR3 DNA reads TGCGCCAGCAGCCGGGGTGCAATTTCCCAAGAGACCCAGTACTTC.

This clonotype is judged medium-sized. CDR3 sequence (DNA): TGTGCCAGCAGCACGACCGGGGAGCTGTTTTTT. This translates into CASSTTGELFF. This chain joins TRBV5-6 and TRBJ2-2; D unclear. V lost 4 bases and J 5 bases, leaving 3 bases between the germline ends. CDR3 length equals 11 residues. The germline CDR1 and CDR2 sequences are SGHDT and YYEEEE.

In its sample, this clonotype is medium-sized. The rearrangement joins TRBV5-4 to TRBJ2-5; D gene uncertain. The germline V gene has CDR1 SGHNT and CDR2 YYREEE (reference sequence). With 9 bases removed from V and 2 bases from J, the gap between germline ends came to 14 bases. This CDR3 is 13 amino acids long. The CDR3 loop reads CATTVASQETQYF. CDR3 DNA: TGTGCCACTACCGTGGCGTCTCAAGAGACCCAGTACTTC.

This clonotype qualifies as medium-sized (0.01 to 0.1%). The chain links TRBV7-6 to TRBJ2-5; D is ambiguous. CDR3 length: 15 residues. Germline assignment: CDR1 SGHVS and CDR2 FNYEAQ. Trimming removed 1 base at V and 0 bases at J, with 9 bases between. The chain's CDR3 is CASSLGASNQETQYF. The CDR3 nucleotides are TGTGCCAGCAGCTTAGGGGCGTCGAACCAAGAGACCCAGTACTTC.

This clonotype was counted a few times. This rearrangement joins TRBV5-1 to TRBJ2-5; D is undetermined. From germline, CDR1 is SGHRS and CDR2 YFSETQ. The CDR3 runs to 15 residues. The germline V and J ends were trimmed by 2 bases and 7 bases, with 18 bases remaining between them. The CDR3 loop reads CASSLDPNPITTQYF. CDR3 coding DNA: TGCGCCAGCAGCTTAGACCCAAATCCAATAACGACCCAGTACTTC.

This clonotype was recorded once. The rearrangement uses TRBV13 and TRBJ2-5, with a tentative D call TRBD2 (6 bases). The V gene lost 5 bases and the J gene lost 5 bases, with 21 bases spanning the gap. CDR1 and CDR2 from the germline V gene are PRHDT and FYEKMQ (reference sequence). This CDR3 has 16 amino acids. CDR3 in amino acids: CASSPPRRALGETQYF. Here the CDR3 DNA reads TGTGCCAGCAGCCCTCCGCGGAGGGCCTTAGGGGAGACCCAGTACTTC.

This clonotype was counted once. The CDR3 DNA reads as TGCAGTGCTAGGTTACCAGGGGGCTCCGAGCAGTACTTC. It codes for CSARLPGGSEQYF. The chain links TRBV20-1 to TRBJ2-7; 8 nucleotides match TRBD1. Germline V lookup: CDR1 DFQATT, CDR2 SNEGSKA (reference sequence). CDR3 length: 13 residues. With V trimmed by 3 bases and J by 6 bases, 7 bases remained unmatched.

The chain couples TRBV18 to TRBJ2-3; D gene ambiguous. Germline V gene sequence: CDR1 KGHSH, CDR2 LQKENI. CDR3 length equals 15 residues. Trimming took off 6 bases at V and 0 bases at J, with 13 bases between the two ends. This CDR3 reads CASSRELPSTDTQYF. CDR3 bases: TGTGCCAGCTCGAGAGAATTACCTAGCACAGATACGCAGTATTTT.